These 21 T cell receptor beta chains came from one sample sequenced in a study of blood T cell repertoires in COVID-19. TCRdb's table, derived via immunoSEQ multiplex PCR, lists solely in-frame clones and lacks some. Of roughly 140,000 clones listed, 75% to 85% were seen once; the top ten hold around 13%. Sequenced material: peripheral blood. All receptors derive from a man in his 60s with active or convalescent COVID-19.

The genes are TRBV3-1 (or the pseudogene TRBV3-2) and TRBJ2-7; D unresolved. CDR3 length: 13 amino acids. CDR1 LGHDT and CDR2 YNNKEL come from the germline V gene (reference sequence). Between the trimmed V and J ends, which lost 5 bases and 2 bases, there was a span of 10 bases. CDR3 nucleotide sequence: TGTGCCAGCAGCAGAGCTAGGACCTACGAGCAGTACTTC. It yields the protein CASSRARTYEQYF.

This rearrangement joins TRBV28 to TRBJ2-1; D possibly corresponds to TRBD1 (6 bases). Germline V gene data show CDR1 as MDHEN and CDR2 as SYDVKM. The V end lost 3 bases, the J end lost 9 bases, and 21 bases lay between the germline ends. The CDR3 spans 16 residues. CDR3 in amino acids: CASSFMRTVPSGEQFF. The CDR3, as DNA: TGTGCCAGCAGTTTTATGAGGACAGTCCCCTCGGGTGAGCAGTTCTTC. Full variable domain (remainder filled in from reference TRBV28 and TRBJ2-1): DVKVTQSSRYLVKRTGEKVFLECVQDMDHENMFWYRQDPGLGLRLIYFSYDVKMKEKGDIPEGYSVSREKKERFSLILESASTNQTSMYLCASSFMRTVPSGEQFFGPGTRLTVL.

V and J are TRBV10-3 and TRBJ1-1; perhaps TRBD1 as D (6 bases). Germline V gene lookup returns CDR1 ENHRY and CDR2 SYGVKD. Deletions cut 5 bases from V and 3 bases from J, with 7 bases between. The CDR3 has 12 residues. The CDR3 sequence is CAISQGYTEAFF. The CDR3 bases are TGTGCCATCAGTCAGGGGTACACTGAAGCTTTCTTT.

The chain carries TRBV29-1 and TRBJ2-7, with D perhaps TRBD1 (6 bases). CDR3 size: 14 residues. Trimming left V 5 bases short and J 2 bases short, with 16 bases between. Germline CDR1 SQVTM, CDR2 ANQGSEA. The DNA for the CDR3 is TGCAGCGTTACGGTCGGTGGGGGCACCTACGAGCAGTACTTC. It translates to CSVTVGGGTYEQYF.

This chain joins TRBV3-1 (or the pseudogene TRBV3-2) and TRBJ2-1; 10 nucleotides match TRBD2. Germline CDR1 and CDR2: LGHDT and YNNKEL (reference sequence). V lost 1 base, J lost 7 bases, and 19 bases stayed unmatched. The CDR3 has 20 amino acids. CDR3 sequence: CASSQAQVGPTSGEGNEQFF. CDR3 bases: TGTGCCAGCAGCCAAGCTCAAGTCGGCCCCACTAGCGGGGAAGGGAATGAGCAGTTCTTC.

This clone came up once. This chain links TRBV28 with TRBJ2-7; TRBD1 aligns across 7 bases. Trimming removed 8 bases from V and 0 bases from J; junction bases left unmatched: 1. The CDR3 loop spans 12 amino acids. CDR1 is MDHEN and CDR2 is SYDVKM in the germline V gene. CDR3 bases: TGTGCCAGCCAGGGGGTCTCCTACGAGCAGTACTTC. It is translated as CASQGVSYEQYF.

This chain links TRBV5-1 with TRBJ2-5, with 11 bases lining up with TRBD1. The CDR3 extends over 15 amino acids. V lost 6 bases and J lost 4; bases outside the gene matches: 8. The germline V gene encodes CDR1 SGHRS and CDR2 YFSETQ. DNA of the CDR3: TGCGCCAGCACATCGAGGGGGACAGGGGGAGAGACCCAGTACTTC. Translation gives CASTSRGTGGETQYF.

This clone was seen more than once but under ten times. The CDR3 coding sequence is TGTGCCAGTAGTATAGACGCAGCGGGAGGCCTGTACAATGAGCAGTTCTTC. Amino acids: CASSIDAAGGLYNEQFF. V is TRBV19 and J is TRBJ2-1; 9 bases map to TRBD2. This CDR3 spans 17 amino acids. J gave up 4 bases and V 0 bases, and 7 bases lay outside the gene matches. The V gene's germline CDR1 is LNHDA and CDR2 SQIVND (reference sequence).

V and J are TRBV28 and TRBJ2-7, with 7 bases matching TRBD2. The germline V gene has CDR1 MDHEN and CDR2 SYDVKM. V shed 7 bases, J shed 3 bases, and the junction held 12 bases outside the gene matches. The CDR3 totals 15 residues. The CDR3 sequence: CASTLGGRRDYEQYF. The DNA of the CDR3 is TGTGCCAGCACCTTGGGGGGGAGGCGGGACTACGAGCAGTACTTC. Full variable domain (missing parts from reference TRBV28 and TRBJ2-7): DVKVTQSSRYLVKRTGEKVFLECVQDMDHENMFWYRQDPGLGLRLIYFSYDVKMKEKGDIPEGYSVSREKKERFSLILESASTNQTSMYLCASTLGGRRDYEQYFGPGTRLTVT.

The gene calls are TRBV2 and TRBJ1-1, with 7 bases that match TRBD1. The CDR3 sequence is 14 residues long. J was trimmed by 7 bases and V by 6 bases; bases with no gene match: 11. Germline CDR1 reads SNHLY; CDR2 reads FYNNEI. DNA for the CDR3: TGTGCCAGCAGCCCCGGGACAGTGGGGATTGAAGCTTTCTTT. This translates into CASSPGTVGIEAFF.

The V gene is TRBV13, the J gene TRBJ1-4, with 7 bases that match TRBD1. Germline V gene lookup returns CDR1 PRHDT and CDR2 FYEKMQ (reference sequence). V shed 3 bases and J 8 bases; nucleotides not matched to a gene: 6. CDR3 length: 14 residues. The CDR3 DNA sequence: TGTGCCAGCAGCTTTGGTTACAGGGGAGAAAAACTGTTTTTT. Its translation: CASSFGYRGEKLFF.

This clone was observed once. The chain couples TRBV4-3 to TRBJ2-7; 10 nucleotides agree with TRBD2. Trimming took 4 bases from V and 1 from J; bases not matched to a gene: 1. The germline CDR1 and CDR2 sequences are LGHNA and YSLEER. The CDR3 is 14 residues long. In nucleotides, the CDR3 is TGCGCCAGCAGCCCAGCGGGAGGGTCCTACGAGCAGTACTTC. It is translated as CASSPAGGSYEQYF.

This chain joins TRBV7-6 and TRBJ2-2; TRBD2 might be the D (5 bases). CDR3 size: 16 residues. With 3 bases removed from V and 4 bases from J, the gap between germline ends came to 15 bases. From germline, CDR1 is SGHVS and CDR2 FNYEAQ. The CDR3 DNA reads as TGTGCCAGCAGCTTCAGGACTCCTCCTCCCACCGGGGAGCTGTTTTTT. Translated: CASSFRTPPPTGELFF.

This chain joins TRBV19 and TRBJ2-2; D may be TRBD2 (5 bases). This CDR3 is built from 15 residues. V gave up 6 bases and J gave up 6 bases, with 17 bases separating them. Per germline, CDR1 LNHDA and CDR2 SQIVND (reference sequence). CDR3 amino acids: CASSKREGFSGELFF. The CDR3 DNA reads TGTGCCAGTAGCAAGAGAGAGGGATTTTCCGGGGAGCTGTTTTTT.

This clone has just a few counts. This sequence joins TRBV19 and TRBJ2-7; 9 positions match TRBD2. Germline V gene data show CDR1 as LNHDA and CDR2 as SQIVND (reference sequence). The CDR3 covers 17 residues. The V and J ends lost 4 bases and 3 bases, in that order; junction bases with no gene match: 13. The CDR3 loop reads CASSTLAGQGRFYEQYF. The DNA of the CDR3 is TGTGCCAGTAGTACCCTAGCGGGGCAAGGGAGGTTCTACGAGCAGTACTTC.

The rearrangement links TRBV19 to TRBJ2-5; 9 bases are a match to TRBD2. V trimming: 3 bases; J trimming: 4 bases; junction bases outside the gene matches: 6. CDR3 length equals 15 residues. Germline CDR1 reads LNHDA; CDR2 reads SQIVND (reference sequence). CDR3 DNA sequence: TGTGCCAGTAGTATTCTAGCGGGGTCCGGAGAGACCCAGTACTTC. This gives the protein CASSILAGSGETQYF.

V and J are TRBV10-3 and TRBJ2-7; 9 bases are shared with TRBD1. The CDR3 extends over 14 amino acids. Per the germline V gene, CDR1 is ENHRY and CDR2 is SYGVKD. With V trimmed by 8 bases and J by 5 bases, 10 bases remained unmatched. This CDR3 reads CAIGRTGELHEQYF. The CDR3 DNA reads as TGTGCCATCGGAAGGACAGGGGAGCTACACGAGCAGTACTTC.

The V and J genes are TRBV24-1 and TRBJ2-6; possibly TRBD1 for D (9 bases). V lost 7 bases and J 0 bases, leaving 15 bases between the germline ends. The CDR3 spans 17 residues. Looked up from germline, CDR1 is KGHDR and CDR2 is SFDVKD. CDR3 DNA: TGTGCCACCAGCGGGGGGGACAGGGTCTCTGGGGCCAACGTCCTGACTTTC. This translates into CATSGGDRVSGANVLTF.

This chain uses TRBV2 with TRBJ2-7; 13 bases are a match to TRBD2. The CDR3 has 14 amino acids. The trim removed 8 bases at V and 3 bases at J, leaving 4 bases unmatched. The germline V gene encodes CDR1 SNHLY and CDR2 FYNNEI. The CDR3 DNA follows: TGTGCCAGCGGCAGGACTAGCGGGAGCTACGAGCAGTACTTC. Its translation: CASGRTSGSYEQYF.

The CDR3 DNA is TGTGCCAGCAGCTTGAACAGTCAGGGCGAAAAACTGTTTTTT. Encoded protein: CASSLNSQGEKLFF. The chain links TRBV5-4 to TRBJ1-4; D is possibly TRBD1 (5 bases). The CDR3 consists of 14 residues. Germline assignment: CDR1 SGHNT and CDR2 YYREEE (reference sequence). Trimming left V 1 base short and J 8 bases short, with 12 bases between.

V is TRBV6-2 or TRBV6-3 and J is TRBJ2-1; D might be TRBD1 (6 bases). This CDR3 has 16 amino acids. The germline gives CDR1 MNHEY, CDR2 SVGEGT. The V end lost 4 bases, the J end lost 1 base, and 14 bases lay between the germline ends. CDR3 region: CASSSQGLRSYNEQFF. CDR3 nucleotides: TGTGCCAGCAGTTCCCAGGGGCTTAGGTCCTACAATGAGCAGTTCTTC.